The 24 T cell receptor beta chains given below trace back to one sample, sequenced in a study of blood T cell repertoires in COVID-19. Produced via immunoSEQ multiplex PCR; TCRdb's table is partial and in-frame only. Of roughly 230,000 clones listed, 90% are singletons. The sequencing input was peripheral blood. These receptors were taken from a woman in her fifties or sixties with COVID-19, enrolled during active disease.

The chain is built from TRBV29-1 and TRBJ1-2; TRBD1 might be the D (5 bases). V lost 7 bases and J lost 4, with 10 bases in between. Germline loops: CDR1 SQVTM, CDR2 ANQGSEA. This CDR3 contains 11 residues. The DNA of the CDR3 is TGCAGCGCCTCAGGGCCCTATGGCTACACCTTC. It yields the protein CSASGPYGYTF.

Remarks on this clone: The same CDR3 also results from other DNA sequences found in this sample. The chain links TRBV5-1 to TRBJ2-5; TRBD2 agrees at 7 bases. Germline assignment: CDR1 SGHRS and CDR2 YFSETQ. This CDR3 is built from 14 residues. The V segment lost 1 base and the J segment 1 base; nucleotides outside the gene matches: 1. CDR3 DNA: TGCGCCAGCAGCTTGTCTAGCGGCCAAGAGACCCAGTACTTC. Residues: CASSLSSGQETQYF.

The chain employs TRBV12-3 or TRBV12-4 and TRBJ1-1; 8 nucleotides match TRBD1. This CDR3 comprises 13 residues. The V gene end was trimmed by 6 bases and the J gene end by 5 bases; junction bases not matched to a gene: 5. CDR3 amino acids: CASSRQGRTEAFF. CDR3 coding DNA: TGTGCCAGCAGCCGACAGGGGCGGACTGAAGCTTTCTTT.

V gene TRBV9 combines with J gene TRBJ1-6; perhaps TRBD1 as D (5 bases). The CDR3 spans 17 residues. The V and J ends lost 0 bases and 0 bases respectively, with 10 bases between them. Germline V lookup: CDR1 SGDLS, CDR2 YYNGEE. The CDR3 is CASSVAEGSSYNSPLHF. CDR3 in DNA: TGTGCCAGCAGCGTAGCGGAGGGGAGCTCCTATAATTCACCCCTCCACTTT.

This chain joins TRBV7-2 and TRBJ2-5, with D tentatively TRBD1 (6 bases). The V gene lost 5 bases and the J gene lost 5 bases, with 21 bases spanning the gap. This CDR3 has 16 amino acids. CDR1 and CDR2 from the germline V gene are SGHTA and FQGNSA. The CDR3 is CASSETGARSRETQYF. The CDR3 DNA reads as TGTGCCAGCAGCGAGACAGGAGCCAGGTCCAGGGAGACCCAGTACTTC.

The chain combines TRBV10-3 with TRBJ2-5; 8 nucleotides line up with TRBD2. CDR3 length: 17 residues. V lost 6 bases and J lost 5; bases outside the gene matches: 17. Germline lookup yields CDR1 ENHRY and CDR2 SYGVKD. The CDR3 DNA reads as TGTGCCATCAGCCCCTCATCCGGGGGGGCGAGTTGGGAGACCCAGTACTTC. It encodes CAISPSSGGASWETQYF.

The J gene is TRBJ2-7, the V gene TRBV14; D may be TRBD1 (5 bases). V lost 2 bases to trimming and J lost 2 bases, with 16 bases between them. The CDR3 spans 16 residues. Germline CDR1 and CDR2: SGHDN and FVKESK. The CDR3 nucleotides are TGTGCCAGCAGCCAAACTGGGCCGTCGACAGCCTACGAGCAGTACTTC. Amino acid sequence: CASSQTGPSTAYEQYF.

The chain is built from TRBV29-1 and TRBJ1-2; 10 nucleotides agree with TRBD1. Trimming at V came to 0 bases and at J to 2 bases, leaving 0 bases not matched to a gene. This CDR3 comprises 14 residues. Germline loops: CDR1 SQVTM, CDR2 ANQGSEA. The CDR3: CSVEEDRGNYGYTF. The DNA of the CDR3 is TGCAGCGTTGAAGAGGACAGGGGGAACTATGGCTACACCTTC. Supplemented by reference TRBV29-1 and TRBJ1-2, the full variable domain reads SAVISQKPSRDICQRGTSLTIQCQVDSQVTMMFWYRQQPGQSLTLIATANQGSEATYESGFVIDKFPISRPNLTFSTLTVSNMSPEDSSIYLCSVEEDRGNYGYTFGSGTRLTVV.

This chain uses TRBV7-9 with TRBJ1-2; 8 nucleotides line up with TRBD1. This CDR3 comprises 15 residues. V lost 4 bases to trimming and J lost 7 bases; unmatched junction nucleotides: 11. CDR1 is SEHNR and CDR2 is FQNEAQ in the germline V gene (reference sequence). CDR3 loop: CASSYLGQGESGYTF. CDR3 coding DNA: TGTGCCAGCAGCTACCTCGGACAGGGAGAAAGTGGCTACACCTTC.

The rearrangement uses TRBV7-6 and TRBJ2-5; TRBD1 matches at 10 bases. After removal of 0 bases from V and 9 bases from J, the junction contained 4 bases not matched to a gene. Germline values: CDR1 SGHVS, CDR2 FNYEAQ. The CDR3 has 14 amino acids. CDR3 sequence (DNA): TGTGCCAGCAGCTTAGCGGGACAGGGGCAGGCCCAGTACTTC. It is translated as CASSLAGQGQAQYF.

The chain has TRBV9 and TRBJ1-1, with D possibly TRBD1 on 5 matching bases. Trimming stripped 4 bases from V and 7 bases from J, with 17 bases between. Germline loops: CDR1 SGDLS, CDR2 YYNGEE. The CDR3 is 14 residues long. CDR3: CASSLGRGFGEAFF. In DNA form, the CDR3 reads TGTGCCAGCAGCCTAGGGCGGGGGTTCGGTGAAGCTTTCTTT.

The chain employs TRBV7-9 and TRBJ1-5; tentatively, D is TRBD1 (5 bases). CDR1 and CDR2 from the germline V gene are SEHNR and FQNEAQ (reference sequence). The CDR3 is 15 amino acids. Trimming shortened V by 1 base and J by 5 bases, and 12 bases separated the two germline ends. Here the CDR3 reads CASSLGDSVHQPQHF. The CDR3 DNA sequence: TGTGCCAGCAGCTTAGGGGACTCGGTACATCAGCCCCAGCATTTT.

The chain has TRBV7-2 and TRBJ2-7, with TRBD2 matching 13 bases. Losses at the gene ends were 2 bases for V and 0 bases for J; bases not matched to a gene: 4. This CDR3 is 17 amino acids long. The V gene's germline CDR1 is SGHTA and CDR2 FQGNSA. CDR3 DNA: TGTGCCAGCAGCTTATCCCGGACTAGCGGGAGCTCCTACGAGCAGTACTTC. Translation: CASSLSRTSGSSYEQYF.

The chain has TRBV6-4 and TRBJ2-1; D is unclear. In germline, CDR1 is MRHNA, CDR2 SNTAGT. CDR3 length equals 14 residues. V was pared by 6 bases and J by 1 base, with 10 bases between. The CDR3 loop is CASRVYESYNEQFF. The CDR3 coding sequence is TGTGCCAGCAGGGTTTACGAGTCCTACAATGAGCAGTTCTTC.

The V call is TRBV5-4, the J call TRBJ1-1; possibly TRBD1 for D (5 bases). The CDR3 covers 14 residues. V was pared by 2 bases and J by 4 bases, with 12 bases between. Germline-derived CDR1 and CDR2 are SGHNT and YYREEE (reference sequence). CDR3 protein: CASSFFGRATEAFF. In DNA form, the CDR3 reads TGTGCCAGCAGCTTTTTCGGCAGGGCCACTGAAGCTTTCTTT.

This clone was seen just once. The chain is built from TRBV6-5 and TRBJ2-7, with a weak D call TRBD2 (6 bases). The germline V gene encodes CDR1 MNHEY and CDR2 SVGAGI. Trimming took off 6 bases at V and 7 bases at J, with 22 bases between the two ends. The CDR3 contains 15 residues. The CDR3 DNA sequence: TGTGCCAGCAGGCCGCGGGGACCCCTCTTTGGTGAGCAGTACTTC. Residues: CASRPRGPLFGEQYF.

This clone was seen a few times. The chain links TRBV7-2 to TRBJ2-7; no reliable D call. The ends were cut back, 5 bases at V and 4 bases at J, with 21 bases in the middle. This CDR3 region has 16 residues. The germline V gene has CDR1 SGHTA and CDR2 FQGNSA. The CDR3 region is CASSNQPLVPGYEQYF. As DNA, the CDR3 is TGTGCCAGCAGCAACCAGCCTCTAGTTCCCGGGTACGAGCAGTACTTC.

V and J are TRBV6-5 and TRBJ2-5, with D maybe TRBD2 (5 bases). The V gene's germline CDR1 is MNHEY and CDR2 SVGAGI. The V end was cut by 4 bases, the J end by 5 bases, with 17 bases between. The CDR3 loop spans 15 amino acids. The CDR3: CASSLYGMGAETQYF. The DNA for the CDR3 is TGTGCCAGCAGTTTATACGGGATGGGTGCCGAGACCCAGTACTTC.

The chain has TRBV7-2 and TRBJ2-3; possibly TRBD2 for D (6 bases). Trimming removed 4 bases from V and 9 bases from J, with 17 bases in between. The CDR3 consists of 14 residues. CDR1 and CDR2 from the germline V gene are SGHTA and FQGNSA. The CDR3 DNA sequence: TGTGCCAGCAGCTCGGGAGTCGTAGCCGGGACGCAGTATTTT. It codes for CASSSGVVAGTQYF.

This clone was seen only a few times. This chain uses TRBV6-5 with TRBJ1-4; D is ambiguous. The CDR3 contains 13 residues. V was cut by 6 bases and J by 5 bases, with 10 bases left in between. CDR1 is MNHEY, CDR2 SVGAGI, per germline. CDR3 in amino acids: CASSRGRNEKLFF. For the CDR3, the DNA is TGTGCCAGCAGCCGGGGTCGGAATGAAAAACTGTTTTTT.

The J gene is TRBJ2-1, the V gene TRBV19; perhaps TRBD1 as D (5 bases). Germline V gives CDR1 LNHDA, CDR2 SQIVND (reference sequence). Trimming removed 2 bases from V and 3 bases from J, with 20 bases in between. This CDR3 is 18 amino acids long. The CDR3 DNA sequence: TGTGCCAGTAGTATACCCCCGGTGGGGCCCTTAATCTACAATGAGCAGTTCTTC. This gives the protein CASSIPPVGPLIYNEQFF.

The V call is TRBV5-8, the J call TRBJ1-2; unclear D gene. The CDR3 length is 12 residues. The germline V gene encodes CDR1 SGHTS and CDR2 YDEGEE. Trimming took 4 bases from V and 1 from J, leaving 5 bases between them. CDR3 in amino acids: CASSQINYGYTF. The CDR3 DNA follows: TGTGCCAGCAGCCAAATTAACTATGGCTACACCTTC.

The V and J genes are TRBV6-5 and TRBJ1-3; 7 bases align to TRBD1. The length of the CDR3 is 15 residues. The germline V gene encodes CDR1 MNHEY and CDR2 SVGAGI. V dropped 2 bases and J dropped 4; count of bases not matched to a gene: 5. The CDR3 sequence is CASSYRRGLGNTIYF. The CDR3 region has the DNA TGTGCCAGCAGTTACAGGAGGGGGCTGGGAAACACCATATATTTT.

The genes are TRBV6-5 and TRBJ1-2, with 7 bases that match TRBD1. Per germline, CDR1 MNHEY and CDR2 SVGAGI. This CDR3 comprises 16 residues. The V gene end was trimmed by 2 bases and the J gene end by 4 bases; junction bases not matched to a gene: 10. In nucleotides, the CDR3 is TGTGCCAGCAGTTACGGGACAGACCTCAGGGGCTATGGCTACACCTTC. This sequence encodes CASSYGTDLRGYGYTF.